The next 15 T cell receptor beta chains were all read from a single sample in a study of cytomegalovirus exposure and HLA in healthy donors. The primer mix had 60 Vbeta and 13 Jbeta primers. TCRdb's table, derived via immunoSEQ multiplex PCR, lists solely in-frame clones and lacks some. The sample has 100,000 to 150,000 clones, and its top ten clones hold 1.5% to 1.8%. The source material was PBMCs. The receptors originated from a woman aged 40 to 50 in good health and CMV-seronegative.

CDR3 nucleotide sequence: TGTGCCAGCAGTGAAGGGGCAGGGAGGACAGGAGCGGGGGCCAACGTCCTGACTTTC. It yields the protein CASSEGAGRTGAGANVLTF. The V gene is TRBV2, the J gene TRBJ2-6; tentatively, D is TRBD1 (7 bases). Trimming stripped 1 base from V and 4 bases from J, with 20 bases between. This CDR3 has 19 amino acids. Germline CDR1 is SNHLY and CDR2 is FYNNEI.

The chain links TRBV13 to TRBJ2-7, with 9 positions matching TRBD2. V shed 5 bases, J shed 2 bases, and the junction held 10 bases outside the gene matches. The CDR3 extends over 16 amino acids. Germline CDR1 reads PRHDT; CDR2 reads FYEKMQ (reference sequence). The CDR3 loop is CASSLLASGGPYEQYF. Written as DNA, the CDR3 is TGTGCCAGCAGCCTTTTGGCCAGCGGGGGGCCCTACGAGCAGTACTTC. Variable domain in full (rest from reference TRBV13 and TRBJ2-7): AAGVIQSPRHLIKEKRETATLKCYPIPRHDTVYWYQQGPGQDPQFLISFYEKMQSDKGSIPDRFSAQQFSDYHSELNMSSLELGDSALYFCASSLLASGGPYEQYFGPGTRLTVT.

The chain couples TRBV28 to TRBJ1-3; no clear D. V lost 6 bases to trimming and J lost 10 bases, with 19 bases between them. From germline, CDR1 is MDHEN and CDR2 SYDVKM. This CDR3 contains 14 residues. The CDR3 nucleotides read TGTGCCAGCAGGAGATTGGGCAGTGAGCGGACCATATATTTT. This gives the protein CASRRLGSERTIYF. The whole variable domain, remainder taken from reference TRBV28 and TRBJ1-3, is DVKVTQSSRYLVKRTGEKVFLECVQDMDHENMFWYRQDPGLGLRLIYFSYDVKMKEKGDIPEGYSVSREKKERFSLILESASTNQTSMYLCASRRLGSERTIYFGEGSWLTVV.

The chain joins TRBV12-5 to TRBJ1-2; maybe TRBD1 (6 bases). Germline CDR1 LGHNT, CDR2 FRNRAP. Between the trimmed V and J ends, which lost 6 bases and 7 bases, there was a span of 15 bases. CDR3 length: 13 amino acids. The CDR3 here is CASGQGRRGGYTF. The CDR3 coding sequence is TGTGCTAGTGGACAGGGTCGTCGAGGTGGCTACACCTTC.

The chain carries TRBV11-2 and TRBJ1-1, with D tentatively TRBD1 (5 bases). The CDR3 runs to 14 residues. Germline loops: CDR1 SGHAT, CDR2 FQNNGV. V lost 10 bases and J lost 0, with 15 bases in between. The CDR3 coding sequence is TGTGCCACCATGGAAAGGGGTATGAACACTGAAGCTTTCTTT. Its translation is CATMERGMNTEAFF. The complete variable domain, with remaining parts taken from reference TRBV11-2 and TRBJ1-1, reads EAGVAQSPRYKIIEKRQSVAFWCNPISGHATLYWYQQILGQGPKLLIQFQNNGVVDDSQLPKDRFSAERLKGVDSTLKIQPAKLEDSAVYLCATMERGMNTEAFFGQGTRLTVV.

The V and J genes are TRBV6-5 and TRBJ2-1, with TRBD2 matching 11 bases. V lost 4 bases, J lost 5 bases, and 4 bases stayed unmatched. CDR1 and CDR2 (germline): MNHEY, SVGAGI. This CDR3 comprises 15 residues. The CDR3 region has the DNA TGTGCCAGCAGTTTCCTAGCGGGGGGAAACAATGAGCAGTTCTTC. Translated: CASSFLAGGNNEQFF.

This chain joins TRBV18 and TRBJ1-4; no firm D call. Trimming left V 1 base short and J 7 bases short, with 13 bases between. The CDR3 has 15 amino acids. Germline V gene sequence: CDR1 KGHSH, CDR2 LQKENI. The CDR3 loop reads CASSPLGGIREKLFF. In nucleotides, the CDR3 is TGTGCCAGCTCACCACTTGGAGGGATTCGTGAAAAACTGTTTTTT. The variable domain in full, completed from reference TRBV18 and TRBJ1-4, reads NAGVMQNPRHLVRRRGQEARLRCSPMKGHSHVYWYRQLPEEGLKFMVYLQKENIIDESGMPKERFSAEFPKEGPSILRIQQVVRGDSAAYFCASSPLGGIREKLFFGSGTQLSVL.

The chain recombines TRBV6-6 with TRBJ2-1; 14 bases are a match to TRBD2. CDR1 and CDR2 from the germline V gene are MNHNY and SVGAGI (reference sequence). With V trimmed by 5 bases and J by 10 bases, 10 bases remained unmatched. The CDR3 extends over 16 amino acids. In DNA, the CDR3 is TGTGCCAGCAGTCCCCCCCTAGGACTAGCGGGGGGAGAGCAGTTCTTC. Amino acids: CASSPPLGLAGGEQFF.

This chain uses TRBV2 with TRBJ1-3, with a possible D match to TRBD1 (5 bases). The CDR3 loop spans 13 amino acids. Germline V lookup: CDR1 SNHLY, CDR2 FYNNEI. With 7 bases removed from V and 5 bases from J, the gap between germline ends came to 12 bases. CDR3 in DNA: TGTGCCAGCATGGGGCAGGGAAGAAACACCATATATTTT. Translated, it gives CASMGQGRNTIYF.

This rearrangement joins TRBV10-3 to TRBJ2-5; 7 nucleotides match TRBD2. Judging by the DNA end, TRBJ2-7 fits better; the J call may be wrong. Germline CDR1 ENHRY, CDR2 SYGVKD. The CDR3 length is 14 residues. The CDR3 loop is CAISTGGNSYEQYF. For the CDR3, the DNA is TGTGCCATCAGCACCGGGGGGAACTCCTACGAGCAGTACTTC.

The V gene is TRBV7-3, the J gene TRBJ2-5; maybe TRBD2 (5 bases). The CDR3 extends over 14 amino acids. Trimming cost V 2 bases and J 1 base, with 8 bases left between them. Germline V gene sequence: CDR1 SGHTA, CDR2 FQGTGA. CDR3 residues: CASSLRGSQETQYF. The CDR3 bases are TGTGCCAGCAGCTTACGAGGGTCCCAAGAGACCCAGTACTTC. Together with reference TRBV7-3 and TRBJ2-5, the CDR3 gives the full variable domain: GAGVSQTPSNKVTEKGKYVELRCDPISGHTALYWYRQSLGQGPEFLIYFQGTGAADDSGLPNDRFFAVRPEGSVSTLKIQRTERGDSAVYLCASSLRGSQETQYFGPGTRLLVL.

The J gene is TRBJ2-7, the V gene TRBV14; TRBD2 is a possible D gene (5 bases). The germline V gene encodes CDR1 SGHDN and CDR2 FVKESK. The CDR3 totals 15 residues. V was shortened by 1 base and J by 8 bases, with 18 bases between the two germline ends. The CDR3 DNA is TGTGCCAGCAGCCAAGCTGACTATTCGCATTGCAAGCAGTACGTC. Translated: CASSQADYSHCKQYV.

The rearrangement links TRBV4-3 to TRBJ1-3; D not resolved. The ends were cut back, 0 bases at V and 0 bases at J, with 18 bases in the middle. CDR3 size: 19 residues. Looked up from germline, CDR1 is LGHNA and CDR2 is YSLEER. The CDR3 DNA reads TGCGCCAGCAGCCAAGAGTACGACACCTTCCCTGACTCTGGAAACACCATATATTTT. Translation gives CASSQEYDTFPDSGNTIYF.

This sequence joins TRBV15 and TRBJ2-1, with TRBD2 matching 8 bases. The germline V gene encodes CDR1 LNHNV and CDR2 YYDKDF (reference sequence). The CDR3 extends over 17 amino acids. Trimming removed 0 bases from V and 0 bases from J; junction bases left unmatched: 4. The CDR3 protein is CATSRERGESSYNEQFF. CDR3 DNA sequence: TGTGCCACCAGCAGAGAGCGGGGGGAAAGCTCCTACAATGAGCAGTTCTTC.

The chain recombines TRBV6-5 with TRBJ2-3, with TRBD2 matching over 10 bases. The V gene end was trimmed by 2 bases and the J gene end by 5 bases; junction bases not matched to a gene: 1. Germline V gives CDR1 MNHEY, CDR2 SVGAGI. The CDR3 consists of 14 residues. Here the CDR3 DNA reads TGTGCCAGCAGTTACCGACTAGCGGGAGATACGCAGTATTTT. Protein product: CASSYRLAGDTQYF.